What follows are 32 T cell receptor beta chains derived from one specimen sequenced in a study of CD8 T cells in ankylosing spondylitis. Study results and limitations: Several highly homologous variants made up a TCR beta motif, and this motif appeared characteristic of ankylosing spondylitis blood.

TCRdb re-derived calls from the 5' RACE reads in MiXCR, one entry per CDR3 protein. The table lists over 400,000 distinct CDR3 sequences, 26% of them singletons. Their recognized antigens are unknown. The sample was blood, either unsorted or a sorted T cell fraction (not recorded which). The source of these receptors is a male donor with ankylosing spondylitis.

This clonotype was picked up a small number of times. The chain carries TRBV30 and TRBJ1-6; no clear D gene. The CDR3 runs 16 residues. Germline CDR1 GTSNPN, CDR2 SVGIG (reference sequence). Trimming removed 4 bases from V and 0 bases from J, with 13 bases in between. The CDR3 protein is CAWIMKGSSYNSPLHF. As DNA, the CDR3 is TGTGCCTGGATAATGAAGGGAAGCTCCTATAATTCACCCCTCCACTTT.

In its sample, this clonotype was seen a few times. The chain joins TRBV18 to TRBJ2-3; D assignment may be TRBD1 or TRBD2 (5 bases each). The CDR3 extends over 16 amino acids. CDR1 KGHSH and CDR2 LQKENI come from the germline V gene. V lost 0 bases and J lost 0, with 10 bases in between. CDR3 bases: TGTGCCAGCTCACCACCGGGGGTAGAAAGCACAGATACGCAGTATTTT. It codes for CASSPPGVESTDTQYF.

The sample holds one count of this clonotype. This rearrangement joins TRBV7-9 to TRBJ1-2; the D is unclear. Germline V CDR1 and CDR2: SEHNR, FQNEAQ (reference sequence). The CDR3 is 14 residues long. V shed 2 bases and J shed 1 base, with 8 bases lying between them. The CDR3 region is CASSLQIVNYGYTF. The CDR3 DNA reads as TGTGCCAGCAGCTTACAAATCGTTAACTATGGCTACACCTTC.

The chain combines TRBV6-1 with TRBJ1-5, with D perhaps matching TRBD1 (6 bases). Trimming took off 2 bases at V and 5 bases at J, with 13 bases between the two ends. Germline V gene data show CDR1 as MNHNS and CDR2 as SASEGT. The CDR3 sequence is 15 residues long. CDR3 protein: CASSELQGGYQPQHF. CDR3 sequence (DNA): TGTGCCAGCAGTGAATTACAGGGCGGTTATCAGCCCCAGCATTTT.

This chain joins TRBV12-3 or TRBV12-4 and TRBJ2-1; D is possibly TRBD1 or TRBD2 (6 bases each). The V and J ends lost 4 bases and 6 bases respectively, with 10 bases between them. The CDR3 loop spans 13 amino acids. CDR3 loop: CASSYGGGNEQFF. The CDR3 nucleotides read TGTGCCAGCAGTTACGGAGGGGGCAATGAGCAGTTCTTC.

The chain uses TRBV11-2 and TRBJ2-7; TRBD2 matches 10 bases. This CDR3 contains 17 residues. After removal of 1 base from V and 5 bases from J, the junction contained 11 bases not matched to a gene. The germline CDR1 and CDR2 sequences are SGHAT and FQNNGV. CDR3 residues: CASSLARAELAGNEQYF. In DNA, the CDR3 is TGTGCCAGCAGCTTAGCCAGGGCAGAACTAGCGGGAAACGAGCAGTACTTC.

The genes are TRBV6-1 and TRBJ1-1, with D maybe TRBD1 (6 bases). The CDR3 contains 14 residues. Germline V gene lookup returns CDR1 MNHNS and CDR2 SASEGT. V was cut by 5 bases and J by 4 bases, with 14 bases left in between. CDR3 nucleotide sequence: TGTGCCAGCAGTCCTCTTCACAGGGTCACTGAAGCTTTCTTT. Translated, it gives CASSPLHRVTEAFF.

This clonotype turned up a few times. This rearrangement joins TRBV2 to TRBJ1-5, with TRBD1 as a possible D gene (6 bases). CDR1 and CDR2 from the germline V gene are SNHLY and FYNNEI. V lost 7 bases, J lost 1 base, and 11 bases lay in between. This CDR3 has 14 amino acids. Here the CDR3 reads CASKGGASNQPQHF. In nucleotides, the CDR3 is TGTGCCAGCAAAGGGGGGGCGAGCAATCAGCCCCAGCATTTT.

The V and J genes are TRBV5-5 and TRBJ1-4; D is ambiguous. This CDR3 has 15 amino acids. The germline V gene encodes CDR1 SGHKS and CDR2 YYEKEE (reference sequence). The germline V and J ends were trimmed by 7 bases and 0 bases, with 13 bases remaining between them. The CDR3 DNA follows: TGTGCCAGCGGCCCCCTGGGATCAACTAATGAAAAACTGTTTTTT. Protein product: CASGPLGSTNEKLFF.

J is TRBJ2-1 and V is TRBV5-4, with TRBD2 matching 7 bases. CDR3 length equals 19 residues. Trimming at V came to 3 bases and at J to 1 base, leaving 16 bases not matched to a gene. Germline CDR1 is SGHNT and CDR2 is YYREEE (reference sequence). For the CDR3, the DNA is TGTGCCAGCAGCTCTAAGGCCGCGGGAGCAGGTGTTTCCTACAATGAGCAGTTCTTC. Protein sequence: CASSSKAAGAGVSYNEQFF.

This chain links TRBV20-1 with TRBJ1-5; D is possibly TRBD1 (5 bases). Germline V gene data show CDR1 as DFQATT and CDR2 as SNEGSKA (reference sequence). The CDR3 has 18 residues. The V gene lost 0 bases and the J gene lost 0 bases, with 18 bases spanning the gap. Here the CDR3 DNA reads TGCAGTGCTAGAGAACCCGGGTGGGACCACTTTAGCAATCAGCCCCAGCATTTT. It yields the protein CSAREPGWDHFSNQPQHF.

This chain uses TRBV5-1 with TRBJ2-1, with no clear D. With 6 bases removed from V and 7 bases from J, the gap between germline ends came to 14 bases. The germline gives CDR1 SGHRS, CDR2 YFSETQ. The CDR3 runs to 13 residues. For the CDR3, the DNA is TGCGCCAGCAAAAAGACTGAAGGTAATGAGCAGTTCTTC. Protein: CASKKTEGNEQFF.

This clonotype was detected only once. J is TRBJ2-2 and V is TRBV25-1, with no clear D. The germline gives CDR1 MGHDK, CDR2 SYGVNS. The CDR3 runs 14 residues. Between the trimmed V and J ends, which lost 9 bases and 0 bases, there was a span of 11 bases. The CDR3 DNA reads TGTGCCAGTTCCGGGCACGCGAACACCGGGGAGCTGTTTTTT. Protein: CASSGHANTGELFF.

This clonotype was seen once. The V gene is TRBV5-1, the J gene TRBJ2-1, with 10 bases fitting TRBD2. V trimming: 3 bases; J trimming: 9 bases; junction bases outside the gene matches: 15. CDR1 SGHRS and CDR2 YFSETQ come from the germline V gene. The CDR3 is made up of 17 amino acids. CDR3 DNA sequence: TGCGCCAGCAGCTCAATTATAGCGGGAGGAACTACCTCTGAGCAGTTCTTC. Amino acids: CASSSIIAGGTTSEQFF.

The chain joins TRBV20-1 to TRBJ2-3, with D possibly matching TRBD1 (5 bases). This CDR3 is 14 amino acids long. Germline CDR1 reads DFQATT; CDR2 reads SNEGSKA (reference sequence). Trimming stripped 3 bases from V and 0 bases from J, with 10 bases between. The CDR3 nucleotides read TGCAGTGCTAGCAAGCAGGGCAGCACAGATACGCAGTATTTT. The encoded protein is CSASKQGSTDTQYF.

CDR3 bases: TGTGCCAGCAGCCAAGATGCGGGAGTAGCCTACGAGCAGTACTTC. This encodes CASSQDAGVAYEQYF. The chain is built from TRBV4-2 and TRBJ2-7, with 7 bases aligning to TRBD2. The CDR3 has 15 amino acids. Germline CDR1 and CDR2: LGHNA and YNFKEQ. V lost 0 bases and J lost 2; bases outside the gene matches: 4.

This clonotype was detected a few times. This chain uses TRBV6-1 with TRBJ2-7; D is unresolved. The V gene's germline CDR1 is MNHNS and CDR2 SASEGT. Trimming took off 2 bases at V and 2 bases at J, with 4 bases between the two ends. The CDR3 sequence is 12 residues long. The CDR3 loop reads CASSELTYEQYF. The CDR3 DNA reads as TGTGCCAGCAGTGAACTGACCTACGAGCAGTACTTC.

The V call is TRBV5-1, the J call TRBJ2-5; 9 bases align to TRBD2. This CDR3 contains 15 residues. V gave up 10 bases and J gave up 2 bases; unmatched junction bases: 12. Germline CDR1 reads SGHRS; CDR2 reads YFSETQ. The CDR3 is CAGSIAGAGQETQYF. CDR3 nucleotides: TGCGCCGGATCCATAGCGGGAGCGGGGCAAGAGACCCAGTACTTC.

This clonotype was picked up a small number of times. The chain joins TRBV5-1 to TRBJ2-2; tentative D call: TRBD2 (6 bases). V was cut by 1 base and J by 1 base, with 11 bases left in between. CDR1 SGHRS and CDR2 YFSETQ come from the germline V gene. The CDR3 is 16 amino acids. The CDR3 DNA reads as TGCGCCAGCAGCTTGTCTGGGGGGAAGAACACCGGGGAGCTGTTTTTT. Translated: CASSLSGGKNTGELFF.

This clonotype was counted a few times. The V gene is TRBV5-5, the J gene TRBJ2-5; 9 bases are a match to TRBD2. J lost 5 bases, V lost 3 bases, and 8 bases had no gene match. From germline, CDR1 is SGHKS and CDR2 YYEKEE (reference sequence). The CDR3 spans 15 residues. This chain's CDR3 is CASSWNSGSGETQYF. CDR3 DNA: TGTGCCAGCAGCTGGAATAGCGGGAGTGGTGAGACCCAGTACTTC.

There are a few counts of this clonotype. The V and J genes are TRBV6-2 or TRBV6-3 and TRBJ2-5; 9 positions agree with TRBD2. The CDR3 is 13 amino acids. CDR1 and CDR2 from the germline V gene are MNHEY and SVGEGT. Unmatched junction bases numbered 1, after V lost 4 bases and J lost 4 bases. CDR3 region: CASSWGLAETQYF. The CDR3 DNA follows: TGTGCCAGCAGTTGGGGACTAGCAGAGACCCAGTACTTC.

This chain uses TRBV30 with TRBJ2-4; either TRBD1 or TRBD2 may supply D (5 bases each). Trimming pared 1 base from V and 4 bases from J, leaving 20 bases between. Germline CDR1 GTSNPN, CDR2 SVGIG (reference sequence). The CDR3 sequence is 17 residues long. This chain's CDR3 is CAWSAPRTWSGKNIQYF. DNA for the CDR3: TGTGCCTGGAGTGCCCCCAGGACATGGAGCGGAAAAAACATTCAGTACTTC.

V gene TRBV2 combines with J gene TRBJ1-1; no firm D call. The ends were cut back, 8 bases at V and 1 base at J, with 11 bases in the middle. Germline assignment: CDR1 SNHLY and CDR2 FYNNEI. There are 13 residues in the CDR3. DNA for the CDR3: TGTGCCAGCGGATTTACAGAGAACACTGAAGCTTTCTTT. Translated, it gives CASGFTENTEAFF.

The J gene is TRBJ2-1, the V gene TRBV4-1; the D gene is possibly TRBD2 (6 bases). The CDR3 has 13 residues. Deletions cut 8 bases from V and 6 bases from J, with 14 bases between. Germline V gene sequence: CDR1 MGHRA, CDR2 YSYEKL. The DNA for the CDR3 is TGCGCCAGCGGCGGGGCGGTGCCCAATGAGCAGTTCTTC. Translated: CASGGAVPNEQFF.

This clonotype has a handful of counts. The rearrangement uses TRBV15 and TRBJ1-6; 7 nucleotides align to TRBD1. The ends lost 4 bases at V and 5 bases at J; junction bases unmatched: 2. The CDR3 runs 14 residues. The germline V gene has CDR1 LNHNV and CDR2 YYDKDF (reference sequence). The CDR3 nucleotides read TGTGCCACCAGCAAAGGACAGGATAATTCACCCCTCCACTTT. As protein: CATSKGQDNSPLHF. Based on the CDR3 plus reference TRBV15 and TRBJ1-6, the full variable domain is DAMVIQNPRYQVTQFGKPVTLSCSQTLNHNVMYWYQQKSSQAPKLLFHYYDKDFNNEADTPDNFQSRRPNTSFCFLDIRSPGLGDTAMYLCATSKGQDNSPLHFGNGTRLTVT.

CDR3 bases: TGTGCCACCAGCAGAGATGAAGGGGGAGTTGAAAAACTGTTTTTT. Residues: CATSRDEGGVEKLFF. The J gene is TRBJ1-4, the V gene TRBV15; tentatively, D is TRBD1 (6 bases). Germline V lookup: CDR1 LNHNV, CDR2 YYDKDF (reference sequence). V dropped 0 bases and J dropped 7 bases, with 12 bases sitting between them. This CDR3 is built from 15 residues.

This clonotype was observed a few times. The V and J genes are TRBV15 and TRBJ2-2; D is possibly TRBD2 (6 bases). This CDR3 contains 16 residues. Germline CDR1 LNHNV, CDR2 YYDKDF (reference sequence). Trimming cost V 0 bases and J 5 bases, with 13 bases left between them. CDR3 region: CATSRDPGVRTGELFF. CDR3 DNA sequence: TGTGCCACCAGCAGAGATCCGGGGGTCCGGACCGGGGAGCTGTTTTTT.

This clonotype appeared a few times. The chain is built from TRBV6-1 and TRBJ1-5; 7 nucleotides line up with TRBD1. The CDR3 covers 13 residues. The germline gives CDR1 MNHNS, CDR2 SASEGT. Losses at the gene ends were 9 bases for V and 7 bases for J; bases not matched to a gene: 9. The CDR3 DNA reads TGTGCCAGTGATCAGGGGGAGGGACAGCCCCAGCATTTT. Translating it yields CASDQGEGQPQHF.

This clonotype was observed a few times. J is TRBJ1-6 and V is TRBV28, with D possibly matching TRBD1 (5 bases). The CDR3 totals 14 residues. Deletions cut 10 bases from V and 6 bases from J, with 16 bases between. CDR1 is MDHEN and CDR2 is SYDVKM in the germline V gene. The CDR3 DNA reads as TGTGCCACCAGAGGGACGGGTCTTAATTCACCCCTCCACTTT. Residues: CATRGTGLNSPLHF.

This clonotype was observed a few times. The chain couples TRBV11-2 to TRBJ1-4, with TRBD1 matching over 7 bases. CDR1 SGHAT and CDR2 FQNNGV come from the germline V gene. After removal of 5 bases from V and 5 bases from J, the junction contained 2 bases not matched to a gene. The CDR3 spans 13 residues. The CDR3 sequence: CASSQDRNEKLFF. The CDR3 DNA sequence: TGTGCCAGCAGCCAGGACAGGAATGAAAAACTGTTTTTT.

This rearrangement joins TRBV20-1 to TRBJ2-1; D gene uncertain. V lost 5 bases, J lost 7 bases, and 21 bases lay in between. The CDR3 spans 15 residues. Germline V lookup: CDR1 DFQATT, CDR2 SNEGSKA (reference sequence). This CDR3 reads CSALNPSSVGNEQFF. The CDR3 DNA sequence: TGCAGTGCTCTAAACCCCTCATCCGTAGGGAATGAGCAGTTCTTC.

This clonotype came up a few times. The rearrangement joins TRBV5-1 to TRBJ2-7; 7 bases agree with TRBD2. Per germline, CDR1 SGHRS and CDR2 YFSETQ. V lost 0 bases and J lost 4; bases outside the gene matches: 7. The CDR3 is made up of 15 amino acids. CDR3 sequence (DNA): TGCGCCAGCAGCTTGGAGGCTAGCGGCATTTACGAGCAGTACTTC. It encodes CASSLEASGIYEQYF. The entire variable domain, with the rest obtained from reference TRBV5-1 and TRBJ2-7, is as follows: KAGVTQTPRYLIKTRGQQVTLSCSPISGHRSVSWYQQTPGQGLQFLFEYFSETQRNKGNFPGRFSGRQFSNSRSEMNVSTLELGDSALYLCASSLEASGIYEQYFGPGTRLTVT.